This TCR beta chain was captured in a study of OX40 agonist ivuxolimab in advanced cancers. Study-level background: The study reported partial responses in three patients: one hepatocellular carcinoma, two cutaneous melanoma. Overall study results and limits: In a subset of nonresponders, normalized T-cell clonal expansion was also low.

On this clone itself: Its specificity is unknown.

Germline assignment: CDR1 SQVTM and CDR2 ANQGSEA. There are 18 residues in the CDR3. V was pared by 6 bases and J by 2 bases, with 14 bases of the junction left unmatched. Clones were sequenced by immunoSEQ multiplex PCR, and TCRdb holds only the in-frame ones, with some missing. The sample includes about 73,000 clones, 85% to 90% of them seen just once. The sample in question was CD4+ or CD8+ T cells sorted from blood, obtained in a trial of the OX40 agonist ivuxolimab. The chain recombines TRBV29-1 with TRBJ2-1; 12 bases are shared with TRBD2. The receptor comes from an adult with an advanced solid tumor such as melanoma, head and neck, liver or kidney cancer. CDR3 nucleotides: TGCAGCGTAAATAGTGCTGGGGGACTAGCGGGCACCTACAATGAGCAGTTCTTC. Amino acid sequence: CSVNSAGGLAGTYNEQFF.